Listed here are 28 T cell receptor beta chains from one sample, sequenced in a study of persistence of HIV-infected CD4 T cells. Overlapping HIV-1 Gag 15-mer peptides at 0.8 to 1 ug per peptide per mL were used. CD40L/CD69 double-negative CD45RO-high memory CD4+ T cells were collected. The immunoSEQ assay was version 4, run in survey mode. Measured with immunoSEQ multiplex PCR; TCRdb has only the in-frame clones, and not every one. The sample records 50,000 to 65,000 clones, about 81% being singletons. No antigen has been assigned to these receptors. The material was CD4+ T cells sorted from PBMCs after approximately 20-hour stimulation, obtained from a patient who received antiretroviral therapy. These receptors all come from an adult man with HIV who was CMV-seropositive.

The chain recombines TRBV19 with TRBJ1-5; TRBD1 agrees at 10 bases. The CDR3 consists of 15 residues. Germline V CDR1 and CDR2: LNHDA, SQIVND (reference sequence). After removal of 6 bases from V and 9 bases from J, the junction contained 11 bases not matched to a gene. The CDR3 nucleotides read TGTGCCAGTAGGTCCGGGACAGGGGCTTCGGGGCCCCAGCATTTT. It specifies CASRSGTGASGPQHF.

V is TRBV18 and J is TRBJ1-3, with 8 bases aligning to TRBD1. Germline CDR1 reads KGHSH; CDR2 reads LQKENI. The CDR3 covers 14 residues. V shed 6 bases, J shed 4 bases, and the junction held 5 bases outside the gene matches. CDR3 amino acids: CASSPGQGGNTIYF. The CDR3 nucleotides are TGTGCCAGCTCGCCCGGACAGGGAGGAAACACCATATATTTT.

This sequence joins TRBV4-1 and TRBJ2-1; 13 positions match TRBD2. Losses at the gene ends were 5 bases for V and 3 bases for J; bases not matched to a gene: 7. The CDR3 has 17 amino acids. Germline V lookup: CDR1 MGHRA, CDR2 YSYEKL. CDR3 bases: TGCGCCAGCAGCTCTCGACTAGCGGGGGGCCGCTACAATGAGCAGTTCTTC. Translation: CASSSRLAGGRYNEQFF.

J is TRBJ2-2 and V is TRBV4-2; no clear D. The CDR3 is 17 amino acids. Looked up from germline, CDR1 is LGHNA and CDR2 is YNFKEQ. Trimming took off 0 bases at V and 0 bases at J, with 11 bases between the two ends. CDR3 sequence reads: CASSQEYRQANTGELFF. In DNA form, the CDR3 reads TGTGCCAGCAGCCAAGAGTATCGGCAAGCGAACACCGGGGAGCTGTTTTTT.

This clone occurred once. The chain is built from TRBV2 and TRBJ2-3, with D possibly being TRBD1 (6 bases). The germline V and J ends were trimmed by 10 bases and 6 bases, with 20 bases remaining between them. Germline lookup yields CDR1 SNHLY and CDR2 FYNNEI. The CDR3 extends over 14 amino acids. The CDR3 sequence is CATQLYTGTDTQYF. The CDR3 DNA reads TGTGCCACCCAGCTTTATACAGGGACGGATACGCAGTATTTT.

The gene calls are TRBV19 and TRBJ1-5; TRBD1 agrees at 10 bases. V shed 5 bases and J 3 bases; nucleotides not matched to a gene: 7. CDR1 and CDR2 (germline): LNHDA, SQIVND (reference sequence). The CDR3 length is 16 residues. CDR3 sequence (DNA): TGTGCCAGTAGTGCTCGACAGGGGGCACCCAATCAGCCCCAGCATTTT. This sequence encodes CASSARQGAPNQPQHF. The full variable domain, with the rest looked up from reference TRBV19 and TRBJ1-5, is DGGITQSPKYLFRKEGQNVTLSCEQNLNHDAMYWYRQDPGQGLRLIYYSQIVNDFQKGDIAEGYSVSREKKESFPLTVTSAQKNPTAFYLCASSARQGAPNQPQHFGDGTRLSIL.

This clone was observed a single time. This rearrangement joins TRBV5-5 to TRBJ1-1, with a weak D call TRBD1 (6 bases). The germline V gene encodes CDR1 SGHKS and CDR2 YYEKEE (reference sequence). The CDR3 loop spans 16 amino acids. The V end was cut by 1 base, the J end by 1 base, with 14 bases between. The CDR3 protein is CASSLRPGASNTEAFF. The CDR3 nucleotides read TGTGCCAGCAGCTTGAGGCCAGGGGCCTCGAACACTGAAGCTTTCTTT.

J is TRBJ1-2 and V is TRBV19; 10 bases match TRBD1. The V segment lost 4 bases and the J segment 6 bases; nucleotides outside the gene matches: 14. Germline loops: CDR1 LNHDA, CDR2 SQIVND (reference sequence). The CDR3 is 17 amino acids. The CDR3 sequence: CASSTRDRGRGVDGYTF. The DNA of the CDR3 is TGTGCCAGTAGTACCCGGGACAGGGGAAGAGGAGTGGATGGCTACACCTTC.

The chain carries TRBV11-3 and TRBJ2-3; D is unresolved. V was pared by 4 bases and J by 1 base, with 9 bases between. The length of the CDR3 is 14 residues. Germline-derived CDR1 and CDR2 are SGHNT and YENEEA. The CDR3 sequence: CASSSTVGTDTQYF. The CDR3 region has the DNA TGTGCCAGCAGCTCCACGGTAGGCACAGATACGCAGTATTTT.

This clone was counted between two and nine times. The rearrangement links TRBV7-6 to TRBJ1-1; no clear D gene. This CDR3 has 13 residues. The germline gives CDR1 SGHVS, CDR2 FNYEAQ. Trimming shortened V by 5 bases and J by 0 bases, and 7 bases separated the two germline ends. The CDR3 coding sequence is TGTGCCAGCAGCCTAACAGTGAACACTGAAGCTTTCTTT. Amino acids: CASSLTVNTEAFF.

The rearrangement links TRBV6-1 to TRBJ1-2; TRBD1 matches at 11 bases. Germline CDR1 is MNHNS and CDR2 is SASEGT. The CDR3 consists of 17 residues. The trim removed 4 bases at V and 1 base at J, leaving 8 bases unmatched. The CDR3 nucleotides read TGTGCCAGCAGTGGCGGTCCGGGACAGGGGGGTAACTATGGCTACACCTTC. Translating it yields CASSGGPGQGGNYGYTF.

CDR3 coding DNA: TGTGCCAGCAGCCAGATTAACACTGAAGCTTTCTTT. Amino acid sequence: CASSQINTEAFF. V and J are TRBV3-1 (or the pseudogene TRBV3-2) and TRBJ1-1; D remains unclear. CDR1 is LGHDT and CDR2 is YNNKEL in the germline V gene (reference sequence). Trimming removed 3 bases at V and 2 bases at J, with 4 bases between. This CDR3 region has 12 residues.

This rearrangement joins TRBV3-1 (or the pseudogene TRBV3-2) to TRBJ1-2, with 7 bases matching TRBD1. Per the germline V gene, CDR1 is LGHDT and CDR2 is YNNKEL (reference sequence). This CDR3 contains 15 residues. V dropped 4 bases and J dropped 0; count of bases not matched to a gene: 5. The CDR3 loop reads CASSLGQPANYGYTF. The CDR3 DNA reads as TGTGCCAGCAGCCTGGGACAGCCGGCTAACTATGGCTACACCTTC.

The J gene is TRBJ1-1, the V gene TRBV19; maybe TRBD1 (5 bases). Germline assignment: CDR1 LNHDA and CDR2 SQIVND (reference sequence). The CDR3 has 14 residues. V lost 3 bases and J lost 1, with 9 bases in between. CDR3 amino acids: CASSMGDRNTEAFF. CDR3 DNA: TGTGCCAGTAGTATGGGAGACAGGAACACTGAAGCTTTCTTT.

The J gene is TRBJ1-2, the V gene TRBV29-1, with unresolved D. The CDR3 spans 11 residues. V lost 2 bases, J lost 8 bases, and 9 bases lay in between. Germline-derived CDR1 and CDR2 are SQVTM and ANQGSEA. CDR3 nucleotide sequence: TGCAGCGTTGAAATACCGGGGGGCTACACCTTC. Protein: CSVEIPGGYTF. The full variable domain, with the rest looked up from reference TRBV29-1 and TRBJ1-2, is SAVISQKPSRDICQRGTSLTIQCQVDSQVTMMFWYRQQPGQSLTLIATANQGSEATYESGFVIDKFPISRPNLTFSTLTVSNMSPEDSSIYLCSVEIPGGYTFGSGTRLTVV.

The chain uses TRBV28 and TRBJ1-2; D not certain. V shed 10 bases and J shed 1 base, with 19 bases lying between them. There are 15 residues in the CDR3. Germline values: CDR1 MDHEN, CDR2 SYDVKM. The CDR3 coding sequence is TGTGCCACCCAGTACGATCGACACCTTAACTATGGCTACACCTTC. Translating gives CATQYDRHLNYGYTF.

The chain uses TRBV6-5 and TRBJ1-5; D gene unclear. CDR1 is MNHEY, CDR2 SVGAGI, per germline. The CDR3 runs 16 residues. The V end lost 2 bases, the J end lost 0 bases, and 11 bases lay between the germline ends. The chain's CDR3 is CASSYGSRYSNQPQHF. Written as DNA, the CDR3 is TGTGCCAGCAGTTACGGATCACGCTATAGCAATCAGCCCCAGCATTTT.

The V gene is TRBV6-5, the J gene TRBJ1-1, with a weak D call TRBD1 (6 bases). Trimming took 0 bases from V and 0 from J, leaving 11 bases between them. Germline-derived CDR1 and CDR2 are MNHEY and SVGAGI. The CDR3 covers 16 residues. Here the CDR3 reads CASSYSGGRVNTEAFF. The CDR3 coding sequence is TGTGCCAGCAGTTACTCAGGGGGGCGGGTGAACACTGAAGCTTTCTTT.

This chain connects TRBV29-1 to TRBJ1-2; 9 bases map to TRBD1. Germline CDR1 and CDR2: SQVTM and ANQGSEA. V shed 6 bases, J shed 10 bases, and the junction held 15 bases outside the gene matches. CDR3 size: 14 residues. The CDR3 sequence: CSVRIPGTGSYYTF. Written as DNA, the CDR3 is TGCAGCGTCCGTATTCCCGGGACAGGGAGTTACTACACCTTC.

The chain carries TRBV3-1 (or the pseudogene TRBV3-2) and TRBJ2-7; 8 nucleotides line up with TRBD1. V was pared by 2 bases and J by 2 bases, with 5 bases of the junction left unmatched. This CDR3 comprises 15 residues. Germline CDR1 LGHDT, CDR2 YNNKEL (reference sequence). The CDR3 coding sequence is TGTGCCAGCAGCCAACGGGACAGGCGACCCTACGAGCAGTACTTC. Translation gives CASSQRDRRPYEQYF.

The chain is built from TRBV7-2 and TRBJ1-1; 10 bases align to TRBD1. V lost 0 bases and J lost 5; bases outside the gene matches: 0. The CDR3 consists of 14 residues. Germline V gene data show CDR1 as SGHTA and CDR2 as FQGNSA. DNA for the CDR3: TGTGCCAGCAGCTTAGCGGGACAGGGGACTGAAGCTTTCTTT. Translating it yields CASSLAGQGTEAFF.

The V gene is TRBV2, the J gene TRBJ1-1, with 11 bases aligning to TRBD1. J was trimmed by 1 base and V by 6 bases; bases with no gene match: 4. Germline V gene sequence: CDR1 SNHLY, CDR2 FYNNEI. The CDR3 sequence is 15 residues long. CDR3 in DNA: TGTGCCAGCAGGTGGACAGGGGGCACGAACACTGAAGCTTTCTTT. This translates into CASRWTGGTNTEAFF.

The chain combines TRBV20-1 with TRBJ2-7; D is perhaps TRBD2 (7 bases). Trimming stripped 3 bases from V and 8 bases from J, with 17 bases between. This CDR3 region has 13 residues. Looked up from germline, CDR1 is DFQATT and CDR2 is SNEGSKA (reference sequence). Here the CDR3 DNA reads TGCAGTGCTAGTCGAGGACAGCGGGGCCAGCAGTACTTC. Its protein is CSASRGQRGQQYF.

The chain employs TRBV2 and TRBJ2-7, with D unclear. The germline V gene encodes CDR1 SNHLY and CDR2 FYNNEI. The V end lost 2 bases, the J end lost 2 bases, and 4 bases lay between the germline ends. This CDR3 has 12 amino acids. Written as DNA, the CDR3 is TGTGCCAGCAGTGAACAGGCCTACGAGCAGTACTTC. Translated, it gives CASSEQAYEQYF.

The chain is built from TRBV14 and TRBJ1-4; no clear D. V dropped 3 bases and J dropped 2 bases, with 10 bases sitting between them. Germline assignment: CDR1 SGHDN and CDR2 FVKESK. The CDR3 contains 15 residues. CDR3 in amino acids: CASSQAGITNEKLFF. The CDR3 bases are TGTGCCAGCAGCCAGGCGGGTATCACTAATGAAAAACTGTTTTTT.

This clone was seen once. The rearrangement joins TRBV5-4 to TRBJ2-3; D is possibly TRBD1 (6 bases). Deletions cut 3 bases from V and 2 bases from J, with 13 bases between. The CDR3 length is 15 residues. Per germline, CDR1 SGHNT and CDR2 YYREEE (reference sequence). The CDR3 DNA reads as TGTGCCAGCAGCTCAAGGGGGTTTTTCACAGATACGCAGTATTTT. Translating gives CASSSRGFFTDTQYF.

The V and J genes are TRBV4-2 and TRBJ1-1; no definite D call. Germline lookup yields CDR1 LGHNA and CDR2 YNFKEQ. V dropped 0 bases and J dropped 9 bases, with 8 bases sitting between them. The CDR3 length is 12 residues. CDR3 protein: CASSQEKEKAFF. The CDR3 bases are TGTGCCAGCAGCCAAGAAAAAGAAAAAGCTTTCTTT.

The chain employs TRBV2 and TRBJ1-4; 7 positions match TRBD1. V was pared by 5 bases and J by 3 bases, with 3 bases of the junction left unmatched. CDR3 length equals 14 residues. The germline V gene has CDR1 SNHLY and CDR2 FYNNEI. In DNA, the CDR3 is TGTGCCAGCAGTTACAGGGGCGCTAATGAAAAACTGTTTTTT. Its translation is CASSYRGANEKLFF.